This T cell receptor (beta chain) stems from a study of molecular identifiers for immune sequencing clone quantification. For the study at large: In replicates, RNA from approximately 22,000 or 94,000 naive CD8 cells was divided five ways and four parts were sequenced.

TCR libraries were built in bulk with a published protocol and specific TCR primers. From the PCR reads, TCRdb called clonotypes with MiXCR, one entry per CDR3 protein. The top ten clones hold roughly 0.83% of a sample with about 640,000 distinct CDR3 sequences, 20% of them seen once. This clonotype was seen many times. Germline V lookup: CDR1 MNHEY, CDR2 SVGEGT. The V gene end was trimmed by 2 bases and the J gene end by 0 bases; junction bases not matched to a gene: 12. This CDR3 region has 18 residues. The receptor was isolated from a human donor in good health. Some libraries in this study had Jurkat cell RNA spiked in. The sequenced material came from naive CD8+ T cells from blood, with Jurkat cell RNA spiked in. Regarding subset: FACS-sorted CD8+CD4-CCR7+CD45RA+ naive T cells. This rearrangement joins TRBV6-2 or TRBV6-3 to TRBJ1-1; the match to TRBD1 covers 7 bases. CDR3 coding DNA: TGTGCCAGCAGTTACGTGGCGGGACAGCCCCGATTGAACACTGAAGCTTTCTTT. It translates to CASSYVAGQPRLNTEAFF.